The source of this T cell receptor (beta chain) is a study of blood T cells in healthy people across ages. Remarks on this clonotype: A clone one base away is much larger, so this may be a read error. As the CDR3 is not closed by the conserved phenylalanine or tryptophan, this likely results from a read error.

Germline V gene lookup returns CDR1 SGHTA and CDR2 FQGNSA. This CDR3 is built from 17 residues. Trimming stripped 5 bases from V and 0 bases from J, with 18 bases between. A second PCR of 7 to 11 cycles used a sample-barcoded 5' primer and a J-beta primer mix. TCRdb reprocessed the 5' RACE reads with MiXCR, giving one entry per CDR3 protein. Of 700,000 or so distinct CDR3 sequences listed, 22% are singletons. The material sequenced was blood. The V and J genes are TRBV7-2 and TRBJ2-3; maybe TRBD1 (6 bases). The origin of this receptor is a man between 65 and 80 years old in good health. The CDR3 sequence: CASSPRPTGPSTDTQYL. The CDR3 bases are TGTGCCAGCAGCCCAAGACCGACAGGACCTAGCACAGATACGCAGTATCTT.